Listed here are 4 T cell receptor beta chains from one sample, sequenced in a study of chemoradiotherapy in HPV16-positive cancers (dated by TCRdb to the early 2020s). Libraries came from the immunoSEQ multiplex PCR assay. In TCRdb, the immuneACCESS table is reduced to in-frame sequences with V and J assigned. These tables do not hold every clone; where another copy was compared, an unresolved V gene accounts for under half, and the others remain unexplained. Counted in this sample were 10,000 or so clones; around 81% of them appeared once. The top ten constitute around 2.5% of the sample. This sample comprised blood, obtained from a patient who underwent chemoradiotherapy. The receptors shown here come from a human donor with HPV-associated anogenital cancer.

The CDR3 sequence is CASSFHLAGGPEAADTQYF. Here the CDR3 DNA reads TGTGCCAGCAGCTTCCATCTAGCGGGGGGGCCTGAGGCGGCAGATACGCAGTATTTT. The chain combines TRBV9 with TRBJ2-3; TRBD2 aligns across 12 bases. CDR3 length: 19 amino acids. Per germline, CDR1 SGDLS and CDR2 YYNGEE. V lost 4 bases and J lost 4; bases outside the gene matches: 16.

This clone has just one count. The chain recombines TRBV21-1 with TRBJ1-6; the tabulated D call, TRBD1, remains unverified against the DNA. TRBV21-1 is tagged as a pseudogene. The CDR3 loop spans 17 amino acids. In nucleotides, the CDR3 is TGTGCCAGCAGCTCTGGGACAGGGCACTCCTATAATTCACCCCTCCACTTT. Residues: CASSSGTGHSYNSPLHF.

This clone showed up just once. The chain recombines TRBV25-1 with TRBJ1-1; no definite D call. The CDR3 is 14 amino acids. V was shortened by 0 bases and J by 4 bases, with 9 bases between the two germline ends. The V gene's germline CDR1 is MGHDK and CDR2 SYGVNS. The CDR3 DNA reads as TGTGCCAGCAGTGAATACAACAGAACCACTGAAGCTTTCTTT. This encodes CASSEYNRTTEAFF.

The genes are TRBV19 and TRBJ2-2; 12 bases align to TRBD1. Trimming at V came to 3 bases and at J to 2 bases, leaving 7 bases not matched to a gene. CDR1 is LNHDA, CDR2 SQIVND, per germline (reference sequence). The CDR3 has 18 amino acids. In nucleotides, the CDR3 is TGTGCCAGTAGTATTGGGAGGGGGACAGGGGGCAACACCGGGGAGCTGTTTTTT. It translates to CASSIGRGTGGNTGELFF.